This record covers a single T cell receptor (beta chain). Germline assignment: CDR1 SGHTA and CDR2 FQGTGA. The V and J ends lost 3 bases and 4 bases respectively, with 12 bases between them. The CDR3 consists of 14 residues. This entry belongs to a study of blood T cell repertoires in COVID-19. Background on the study: In each case, the material was cDNA or gDNA derived from T cells, B-cell-depleted T cells, or PBMCs.

The method was immunoSEQ multiplex PCR; TCRdb's version includes in-frame clones alone and lacks a portion of them. The data show 200,000 or so clones, with about 87% seen just once and roughly 2.8% held by the top ten. The chain links TRBV7-3 to TRBJ1-1, with D perhaps matching TRBD1 (5 bases). The sample comprised PBMCs or T cells enriched from blood (not recorded which). This TCR was recovered from a woman aged 25 to 39 who had recovered from COVID-19. CDR3: CASSFQAGGTEAFF. The CDR3 DNA reads TGTGCCAGCAGCTTCCAGGCCGGGGGCACTGAAGCTTTCTTT.